These 2 T cell receptor beta chains were all obtained from the same sample, sequenced in a study of T-cell memory formation after mild COVID-19. TCRdb analysed the 5' RACE reads with MiXCR anew, one entry per CDR3 protein. The table records some 40,000 distinct CDR3 sequences, approximately 9.7% of them present only once. The sequenced sample consisted of PBMCs or a T cell subset sorted from them (not recorded which). The source is an adult woman who had mild COVID-19 (a few samples of this study predate the infection). Cell type and time point are not known.

The rearrangement joins TRBV6-5 to TRBJ2-7; 10 nucleotides match TRBD2. There are 16 residues in the CDR3. Germline V gene lookup returns CDR1 MNHEY and CDR2 SVGAGI. V lost 2 bases, J lost 3 bases, and 7 bases stayed unmatched. The CDR3 DNA is TGTGCCAGCAGTTACACACGGCTAGCGGGGGTCTACGAGCAGTACTTC. It yields the protein CASSYTRLAGVYEQYF.

This clonotype turned up a few times. Germline and junction disagree at one end, which may indicate a read error. This rearrangement joins TRBV7-8 to TRBJ2-6; D is possibly TRBD1 (5 bases). The germline V gene encodes CDR1 SGHVS and CDR2 FQNEAQ. The CDR3 is 16 residues long. The CDR3 DNA follows: TGTGTCAGCAGCTTATTCAGACAGTCTGGGGCCAACGTCCTGACTTTC. Translated: CVSSLFRQSGANVLTF.